One and the same sample provided the 23 T cell receptor beta chains below, sequenced in a study of Graves' ophthalmopathy and Graves' hyperthyroidism. Transcripts of RNA were the source for amplifying TCR beta CDR3 regions. RT-PCR in the first round used HTBI primers; a second-round multiplex PCR followed. TCRdb re-analysed the multiplex PCR reads in MiXCR, keeping a single row per CDR3 protein. This sample yields 600,000 to 950,000 distinct CDR3 sequences, of which about 44% are seen a single time; 44% belongs to the top ten. The sequencing sample was made of peripheral blood. These receptors all stem from an adult man with Graves' ophthalmopathy.

The J gene is TRBJ2-5, the V gene TRBV7-9, with D perhaps TRBD2 (6 bases). CDR1 is SEHNR and CDR2 is FQNEAQ in the germline V gene (reference sequence). This CDR3 contains 15 residues. V lost 5 bases and J 1 base, leaving 14 bases between the germline ends. This chain's CDR3 is CASSTPGARQETQYF. CDR3 in DNA: TGTGCCAGCAGCACCCCGGGAGCCCGCCAAGAGACCCAGTACTTC.

The chain uses TRBV9 and TRBJ2-7; 8 bases are a match to TRBD2. Germline CDR1 SGDLS, CDR2 YYNGEE. With V trimmed by 4 bases and J by 4 bases, 16 bases remained unmatched. The CDR3 extends over 17 amino acids. The CDR3 nucleotides read TGTGCCAGCAGCACCAGGAGCGGGAGTCTGGGCAGATACGAGCAGTACTTC. Protein sequence: CASSTRSGSLGRYEQYF. Full variable domain (outside the CDR3, taken from reference TRBV9 and TRBJ2-7): DSGVTQTPKHLITATGQRVTLRCSPRSGDLSVYWYQQSLDQGLQFLIQYYNGEERAKGNILERFSAQQFPDLHSELNLSSLELGDSALYFCASSTRSGSLGRYEQYFGPGTRLTVT.

Many counts were recorded for this clonotype. The chain links TRBV7-9 to TRBJ1-2; possible D gene TRBD1, 6 bases. The V and J ends lost 7 bases and 8 bases respectively, with 17 bases between them. The CDR3 is 13 amino acids. CDR1 SEHNR and CDR2 FQNEAQ come from the germline V gene (reference sequence). In nucleotides, the CDR3 is TGTGCCAGCACCAATCAGGGGCGCGGGGGCTACACCTTC. The encoded protein is CASTNQGRGGYTF.

As to this clonotype: A much larger clone lies a single base off, so this may be a read error. V gene TRBV7-9 combines with J gene TRBJ1-4; the match to TRBD1 covers 10 bases. The CDR3 length is 15 residues. Germline CDR1 SEHNR, CDR2 FQNEAQ (reference sequence). The CDR3 DNA sequence: TGTGCCAGCAGCCCCGGGACAGGGGTTGGAGAAAGACTGTTTTTT. This gives the protein CASSPGTGVGERLFF.

V and J are TRBV25-1 and TRBJ1-3, with D possibly TRBD1 on 6 matching bases. The CDR3 length is 14 residues. V was pared by 4 bases and J by 3 bases, with 10 bases between. The germline gives CDR1 MGHDK, CDR2 SYGVNS. The CDR3 region is CASSGQAYGNTIYF. CDR3 in DNA: TGTGCCAGCAGTGGACAGGCCTATGGAAACACCATATATTTT.

This clonotype was seen many times. This chain uses TRBV10-3 with TRBJ2-7, with TRBD1 identical over 9 bases. CDR1 is ENHRY and CDR2 is SYGVKD in the germline V gene. CDR3 size: 14 residues. The V segment lost 6 bases and the J segment 5 bases; nucleotides outside the gene matches: 8. CDR3 sequence reads: CAIRRGTGFDEQYF. In DNA, the CDR3 is TGTGCCATCAGAAGAGGGACAGGGTTCGACGAGCAGTACTTC.

The chain combines TRBV4-3 with TRBJ2-5; 9 bases fit TRBD1. Germline CDR1 is LGHNA and CDR2 is YSLEER. Trimming cost V 0 bases and J 5 bases; bases outside gene matches: 7. The length of the CDR3 is 16 residues. This CDR3 is CASSQDPTGGGETQYF. The CDR3 DNA is TGCGCCAGCAGCCAAGATCCGACAGGGGGAGGCGAGACCCAGTACTTC.

This clonotype was counted at least ten times. The chain has TRBV7-9 and TRBJ2-5, with 10 bases aligning to TRBD2. Per the germline V gene, CDR1 is SEHNR and CDR2 is FQNEAQ (reference sequence). Trimming cost V 5 bases and J 1 base; bases outside gene matches: 4. The CDR3 extends over 15 amino acids. CDR3 loop: CASSTQRGGQETQYF. The CDR3 DNA reads TGTGCCAGCAGCACCCAGCGGGGGGGCCAAGAGACCCAGTACTTC.

This clonotype was counted ten times or more. The V and J genes are TRBV29-1 and TRBJ2-7; 12 bases line up with TRBD2. V shed 5 bases, J shed 6 bases, and the junction held 8 bases outside the gene matches. Germline V gene data show CDR1 as SQVTM and CDR2 as ANQGSEA. There are 14 residues in the CDR3. This chain's CDR3 is CSVRLAGGPSEQYF. CDR3 DNA sequence: TGCAGCGTTAGGCTAGCGGGAGGGCCCTCCGAGCAGTACTTC.

This rearrangement joins TRBV19 to TRBJ2-7; 7 nucleotides align to TRBD1. The trim removed 6 bases at V and 2 bases at J, leaving 10 bases unmatched. The CDR3 sequence is 15 residues long. The germline gives CDR1 LNHDA, CDR2 SQIVND (reference sequence). In DNA form, the CDR3 reads TGTGCCAGTAGCCTTTTCGACAGGGAAGCCTACGAGCAGTACTTC. This codes for CASSLFDREAYEQYF. Full variable domain (rest looked up from reference TRBV19 and TRBJ2-7): DGGITQSPKYLFRKEGQNVTLSCEQNLNHDAMYWYRQDPGQGLRLIYYSQIVNDFQKGDIAEGYSVSREKKESFPLTVTSAQKNPTAFYLCASSLFDREAYEQYFGPGTRLTVT.

This clonotype has ten or more counts. J is TRBJ1-2 and V is TRBV12-3 or TRBV12-4; D remains unclear. V lost 6 bases, J lost 8 bases, and 13 bases lay in between. The CDR3 extends over 12 amino acids. Here the CDR3 reads CASSLGNEGYTF. CDR3 nucleotides: TGTGCCAGCAGCCTAGGGAATGAGGGCTACACCTTC.

The rearrangement uses TRBV25-1 and TRBJ1-1, with a tentative D call TRBD1 (5 bases). Trimming pared 11 bases from V and 4 bases from J, leaving 17 bases between. CDR1 and CDR2 (germline): MGHDK, SYGVNS. The CDR3 loop spans 13 amino acids. In nucleotides, the CDR3 is TGTGCCTGGAGTGTACCAGGGACCACTGAAGCTTTCTTT. Translation: CAWSVPGTTEAFF.

With respect to this clonotype: Since the CDR3 does not end with the conserved phenylalanine or tryptophan, this likely comes from a read error. The chain has TRBV7-9 and TRBJ2-5; 12 bases line up with TRBD1. J gave up 6 bases and V 5 bases, and 4 bases lay outside the gene matches. CDR1 is SEHNR and CDR2 is FQNEAQ in the germline V gene (reference sequence). This CDR3 has 14 residues. The CDR3 bases are TGTGCCAGCAGCCCGAGGGACAGGGGGCAGACCCAGTACCTC. Amino acid sequence: CASSPRDRGQTQYL.

This clonotype was detected only a few times. Germline and junction disagree at one end, which may indicate a read error. The rearrangement links TRBV24-1 to TRBJ1-5; 10 positions agree with TRBD1. The CDR3 totals 18 residues. Germline CDR1 and CDR2: KGHDR and SFDVKD. CDR3 loop: CASSRPLGTGEGNQPQHF. CDR3 nucleotides: TGTGCCAGCAGTCGGCCCTTAGGGACAGGGGAGGGCAATCAGCCCCAGCATTTT.

This clonotype was seen only a few times. V usage is TRBV9 and J usage is TRBJ1-3; no reliable D call. The CDR3 contains 15 residues. The germline gives CDR1 SGDLS, CDR2 YYNGEE. The V end lost 4 bases, the J end lost 5 bases, and 16 bases lay between the germline ends. CDR3 nucleotide sequence: TGTGCCAGCAGCCCTTCGGTGATTCCCAGAAACACCATATATTTT. It specifies CASSPSVIPRNTIYF.

A few counts support this clonotype. The CDR3 spells CATGTPRPDEQFF. CDR3 sequence (DNA): TGTGCCACCGGGACTCCCCGACCTGACGAGCAGTTCTTC. This chain links TRBV10-3 with TRBJ2-1; TRBD2 is a possible D gene (6 bases). CDR3 length: 13 amino acids. Germline-derived CDR1 and CDR2 are ENHRY and SYGVKD. V was pared by 10 bases and J by 10 bases, with 20 bases between.

The chain couples TRBV6-4 to TRBJ2-3; TRBD2 aligns across 8 bases. Germline CDR1 is MRHNA and CDR2 is SNTAGT. The CDR3 is made up of 16 amino acids. Losses at the gene ends were 2 bases for V and 4 bases for J; bases not matched to a gene: 8. CDR3 loop: CASSDRAGVAADTQYF. The CDR3 coding sequence is TGTGCCAGCAGTGACAGAGCGGGAGTAGCGGCAGATACGCAGTATTTT.

This clonotype was seen repeatedly, ten times or more. The chain couples TRBV10-3 to TRBJ1-4; D not certain. With 3 bases removed from V and 6 bases from J, the gap between germline ends came to 14 bases. Per the germline V gene, CDR1 is ENHRY and CDR2 is SYGVKD. The CDR3 consists of 15 residues. In nucleotides, the CDR3 is TGTGCCATCAGTGAACCGGGTGGAAGGGATGAAAAACTGTTTTTT. This gives the protein CAISEPGGRDEKLFF.

This clonotype was observed at least ten times. The V call is TRBV7-2, the J call TRBJ1-6; 9 bases are shared with TRBD1. Germline V gene data show CDR1 as SGHTA and CDR2 as FQGNSA. J lost 9 bases, V lost 0 bases, and 9 bases had no gene match. This CDR3 comprises 17 residues. CDR3 protein: CASSLALGQGIGSPLHF. DNA for the CDR3: TGTGCCAGCAGCTTAGCCCTAGGACAGGGGATCGGTTCACCCCTCCACTTT.

V and J are TRBV7-9 and TRBJ1-1; 7 bases are shared with TRBD1. V was pared by 5 bases and J by 5 bases, with 11 bases of the junction left unmatched. CDR1 is SEHNR, CDR2 FQNEAQ, per germline (reference sequence). The CDR3 has 15 residues. CDR3 protein: CASSPRGQAGTEAFF. In DNA form, the CDR3 reads TGTGCCAGCAGCCCCCGAGGACAGGCAGGGACTGAAGCTTTCTTT.

About this clonotype: This sequence may be a read error, since a much larger clone differs from it by one base. Without the conserved terminal phenylalanine or tryptophan, this CDR3 likely stems from a read error. V gene TRBV2 combines with J gene TRBJ1-2; maybe TRBD1 (5 bases). This CDR3 is 14 amino acids long. The germline CDR1 and CDR2 sequences are SNHLY and FYNNEI. Trimming cost V 0 bases and J 3 bases, with 8 bases left between them. CDR3 sequence (DNA): TGTGCCAGCAGTGAAGCTGGGGGGGACTATGGCTACACCTCC. Amino acid sequence: CASSEAGGDYGYTS.

The chain uses TRBV2 and TRBJ2-5; 7 nucleotides line up with TRBD2. The end of the DNA is better explained by TRBJ2-7, so the J call may be wrong. The CDR3 covers 14 residues. CDR1 and CDR2 from the germline V gene are SNHLY and FYNNEI. The CDR3 is CASTLGRGNYEQYF. CDR3 nucleotide sequence: TGTGCCAGCACCCTGGGGCGGGGGAACTACGAGCAGTACTTC.

In DNA form, the CDR3 reads TGTGCCAGCGTTGATGCTATAGGTACCGGGGAGCTGTTTTTT. It specifies CASVDAIGTGELFF. V and J are TRBV25-1 and TRBJ2-2; D ambiguous. Germline values: CDR1 MGHDK, CDR2 SYGVNS. This CDR3 contains 14 residues. V was trimmed by 8 bases and J by 5 bases, leaving 15 bases between them.